These 22 T cell receptor beta chains originate from one sample sequenced in a study of cytomegalovirus exposure and HLA in healthy donors. The study ran its PCR with 60 Vbeta and 13 Jbeta primers. Generated by immunoSEQ multiplex PCR, the TCRdb table keeps only in-frame clones and is missing some. The sample yields about 80,000 clones, roughly 80% seen once. The specimen sequenced was PBMCs. Source of these receptors: a man between 50 and 59 years old in good health and CMV-seronegative.

The genes are TRBV4-1 and TRBJ1-6, with D perhaps matching TRBD1 (6 bases). Germline V gene lookup returns CDR1 MGHRA and CDR2 YSYEKL. CDR3 size: 16 residues. V lost 1 base to trimming and J lost 3 bases, with 10 bases between them. The CDR3 nucleotides are TGCGCCAGCAGCCAAGGTTCAGGGGTCTATAATTCACCCCTCCACTTT. It specifies CASSQGSGVYNSPLHF.

V usage is TRBV6-6 and J usage is TRBJ1-3; weak D call: TRBD1 (6 bases). The CDR3 is made up of 14 amino acids. Germline CDR1 reads MNHNY; CDR2 reads SVGAGI (reference sequence). The V and J ends lost 5 bases and 4 bases respectively, with 12 bases between them. This CDR3 reads CASSQQGQGNTIYF. The CDR3 nucleotides are TGTGCCAGCAGTCAACAGGGTCAAGGAAACACCATATATTTT.

The genes are TRBV7-9 and TRBJ1-1; TRBD1 aligns across 7 bases. Germline CDR1 and CDR2: SEHNR and FQNEAQ (reference sequence). The CDR3 spans 13 residues. V shed 3 bases and J 3 bases; nucleotides not matched to a gene: 1. CDR3 bases: TGTGCCAGCAGCTTCGACAGGGACACTGAAGCTTTCTTT. This gives the protein CASSFDRDTEAFF. The whole variable domain, remainder taken from reference TRBV7-9 and TRBJ1-1, is DTGVSQNPRHKITKRGQNVTFRCDPISEHNRLYWYRQTLGQGPEFLTYFQNEAQLEKSRLLSDRFSAERPKGSFSTLEIQRTEQGDSAMYLCASSFDRDTEAFFGQGTRLTVV.

The gene calls are TRBV4-2 and TRBJ1-5, with D uncertain. The germline V and J ends were trimmed by 0 bases and 3 bases, with 6 bases remaining between them. The CDR3 consists of 14 residues. CDR1 and CDR2 (germline): LGHNA, YNFKEQ. CDR3 loop: CASSQDPFNQPQHF. The DNA for the CDR3 is TGTGCCAGCAGCCAAGATCCCTTCAATCAGCCCCAGCATTTT.

The J gene is TRBJ1-6, the V gene TRBV6-1; 7 positions match TRBD1. The V gene end was trimmed by 7 bases and the J gene end by 7 bases; junction bases not matched to a gene: 10. Per the germline V gene, CDR1 is MNHNS and CDR2 is SASEGT. The CDR3 contains 15 residues. The CDR3 loop is CASTLQGPLNSPLHF. The DNA of the CDR3 is TGTGCCAGCACGCTACAGGGGCCTTTAAATTCACCCCTCCACTTT.

The chain joins TRBV27 to TRBJ1-2; D gene uncertain. Germline V gives CDR1 MNHEY, CDR2 SMNVEV (reference sequence). The ends were cut back, 6 bases at V and 4 bases at J, with 15 bases in the middle. The CDR3 totals 14 residues. CDR3 in amino acids: CASSRQPTGYGYTF. In DNA, the CDR3 is TGTGCCAGCAGCCGTCAGCCTACGGGCTATGGCTACACCTTC.

In this sample, this clone turned up a few times. The chain links TRBV10-2 to TRBJ1-1; no definite D call. Per germline, CDR1 WSHSY and CDR2 SAAADI. Between the trimmed V and J ends, which lost 3 bases and 0 bases, there was a span of 5 bases. The CDR3 extends over 13 amino acids. The CDR3 DNA is TGCGCCAGCAGTGATTATGTGAACACTGAAGCTTTCTTT. Its protein is CASSDYVNTEAFF.

The sample holds one count of this clone. The V gene is TRBV6-1, the J gene TRBJ1-4; 9 nucleotides agree with TRBD1. The CDR3 covers 14 residues. Germline V CDR1 and CDR2: MNHNS, SASEGT. Trimming removed 5 bases from V and 8 bases from J; junction bases left unmatched: 6. CDR3 sequence reads: CASSLQGAGEKLFF. The CDR3, as DNA: TGTGCCAGCAGTTTACAGGGGGCTGGGGAAAAACTGTTTTTT.

V usage is TRBV18 and J usage is TRBJ2-7; unclear D gene. Germline V gives CDR1 KGHSH, CDR2 LQKENI. This CDR3 is 15 amino acids long. Trimming took off 5 bases at V and 5 bases at J, with 19 bases between the two ends. CDR3 sequence: CASSSRHSQLHEQYF. CDR3 coding DNA: TGTGCCAGCTCATCCCGACACTCTCAGCTCCACGAGCAGTACTTC.

The count of this clone is one. The chain couples TRBV2 to TRBJ1-2; D is possibly TRBD1 (6 bases). Germline CDR1 is SNHLY and CDR2 is FYNNEI. The V end lost 4 bases, the J end lost 12 bases, and 15 bases lay between the germline ends. This CDR3 spans 12 amino acids. The CDR3 DNA follows: TGTGCCAGCAGTGCGGGGCAGGGGCCCAACACCTTC. It translates to CASSAGQGPNTF.

The chain links TRBV4-3 to TRBJ2-7, with 8 bases lining up with TRBD2. The CDR3 consists of 16 residues. Losses at the gene ends were 3 bases for V and 2 bases for J; bases not matched to a gene: 9. Germline loops: CDR1 LGHNA, CDR2 YSLEER. CDR3 coding DNA: TGCGCCAGCAGCCACCGATGGGGCGGGGGGACCTACGAGCAGTACTTC. Translated, it gives CASSHRWGGGTYEQYF.

This chain joins TRBV4-3 and TRBJ1-3; TRBD1 matches 8 bases. Looked up from germline, CDR1 is LGHNA and CDR2 is YSLEER. Losses at the gene ends were 1 base for V and 0 bases for J; bases not matched to a gene: 5. The CDR3 contains 17 residues. DNA of the CDR3: TGCGCCAGCAGCCAAGCGTACAGGGGGAACTCTGGAAACACCATATATTTT. Amino acid sequence: CASSQAYRGNSGNTIYF.

The CDR3 DNA follows: TGTGCCAGCAGTTTCAGGGGGGCCGGAAACACCATATATTTT. Its protein is CASSFRGAGNTIYF. The chain couples TRBV28 to TRBJ1-3, with 7 bases matching TRBD1. V shed 3 bases and J 4 bases; nucleotides not matched to a gene: 3. The CDR3 loop spans 14 amino acids. In germline, CDR1 is MDHEN, CDR2 SYDVKM. Full variable domain (missing parts from reference TRBV28 and TRBJ1-3): DVKVTQSSRYLVKRTGEKVFLECVQDMDHENMFWYRQDPGLGLRLIYFSYDVKMKEKGDIPEGYSVSREKKERFSLILESASTNQTSMYLCASSFRGAGNTIYFGEGSWLTVV.

The table lists this clone with a count of one. The chain links TRBV9 to TRBJ1-3; tentatively, D is TRBD1 (5 bases). This CDR3 is built from 16 residues. CDR1 and CDR2 from the germline V gene are SGDLS and YYNGEE. V dropped 0 bases and J dropped 3 bases, with 13 bases sitting between them. Written as DNA, the CDR3 is TGTGCCAGCAGCGTAGGGTGGGTTGACAGTGGAAACACCATATATTTT. Translation: CASSVGWVDSGNTIYF.

This clone was recorded a few times. The V gene is TRBV5-4, the J gene TRBJ2-7; D unresolved. Germline V gives CDR1 SGHNT, CDR2 YYREEE (reference sequence). There are 15 residues in the CDR3. Trimming shortened V by 2 bases and J by 0 bases, and 12 bases separated the two germline ends. In nucleotides, the CDR3 is TGTGCCAGCAGCTTAGGCGGTCAGAGCTCCTACGAGCAGTACTTC. This translates into CASSLGGQSSYEQYF.

Of note for this clone: The junction shows a germline mismatch at one end, possibly a read error. This chain uses TRBV7-7 with TRBJ2-2; D is possibly TRBD1 (6 bases). Germline V gives CDR1 SSHAT, CDR2 FNYEAQ (reference sequence). This CDR3 comprises 15 residues. This chain's CDR3 is CASSQGLGDTGELFF. The CDR3 DNA is TGTGCTAGCAGCCAGGGGTTGGGTGACACCGGGGAGCTGTTTTTT.

The chain couples TRBV12-5 to TRBJ2-2, with 8 bases aligning to TRBD2. With V trimmed by 6 bases and J by 0 bases, 6 bases remained unmatched. The CDR3 is 16 residues long. Germline V lookup: CDR1 LGHNT, CDR2 FRNRAP. The CDR3 region has the DNA TGTGCTAGTGGCCTCCTTAGCGGGGCGAACACCGGGGAGCTGTTTTTT. Its translation: CASGLLSGANTGELFF.

The chain joins TRBV10-2 to TRBJ1-3; D might be TRBD1 (5 bases). Germline CDR1 WSHSY, CDR2 SAAADI. This CDR3 is built from 19 residues. V lost 0 bases and J 0 bases, leaving 18 bases between the germline ends. The CDR3 here is CASSESTLVTGDSGNTIYF. The CDR3 region has the DNA TGCGCCAGCAGTGAGTCGACCCTTGTAACGGGGGACTCTGGAAACACCATATATTTT.

V and J are TRBV7-9 and TRBJ1-4; tentatively, D is TRBD1 (5 bases). Trimming took 11 bases from V and 8 from J, leaving 21 bases between them. This CDR3 is 14 amino acids long. Germline V gene sequence: CDR1 SEHNR, CDR2 FQNEAQ (reference sequence). The CDR3 sequence is CAGKRTSEAEKLFF. Written as DNA, the CDR3 is TGTGCCGGTAAGAGGACATCTGAGGCGGAAAAACTGTTTTTT.

This chain uses TRBV15 with TRBJ2-5; 13 bases map to TRBD2. From germline, CDR1 is LNHNV and CDR2 YYDKDF (reference sequence). Trimming at V came to 0 bases and at J to 0 bases, leaving 10 bases not matched to a gene. The CDR3 sequence is 20 residues long. Written as DNA, the CDR3 is TGTGCCACCAGCAGAGAGGTTTCGGGGGGGACTAGCGGGGACCAAGAGACCCAGTACTTC. Encoded protein: CATSREVSGGTSGDQETQYF.

The chain combines TRBV4-2 with TRBJ2-5; 7 nucleotides match TRBD2. The J segment lost 0 bases and the V segment lost 3 bases, leaving 4 bases of the junction unmatched. Germline V gene lookup returns CDR1 LGHNA and CDR2 YNFKEQ. The CDR3 is 15 amino acids. CDR3 in DNA: TGTGCCAGCAGCCATGGAGCGGGATACCAAGAGACCCAGTACTTC. Amino acids: CASSHGAGYQETQYF.

V and J are TRBV30 and TRBJ2-7; D not resolved. This CDR3 region has 11 residues. The V end was cut by 3 bases, the J end by 7 bases, with 10 bases between. CDR1 GTSNPN and CDR2 SVGIG come from the germline V gene (reference sequence). CDR3 amino acids: CAWSPLIEQYF. The DNA for the CDR3 is TGTGCCTGGAGCCCCTTAATTGAGCAGTACTTC.